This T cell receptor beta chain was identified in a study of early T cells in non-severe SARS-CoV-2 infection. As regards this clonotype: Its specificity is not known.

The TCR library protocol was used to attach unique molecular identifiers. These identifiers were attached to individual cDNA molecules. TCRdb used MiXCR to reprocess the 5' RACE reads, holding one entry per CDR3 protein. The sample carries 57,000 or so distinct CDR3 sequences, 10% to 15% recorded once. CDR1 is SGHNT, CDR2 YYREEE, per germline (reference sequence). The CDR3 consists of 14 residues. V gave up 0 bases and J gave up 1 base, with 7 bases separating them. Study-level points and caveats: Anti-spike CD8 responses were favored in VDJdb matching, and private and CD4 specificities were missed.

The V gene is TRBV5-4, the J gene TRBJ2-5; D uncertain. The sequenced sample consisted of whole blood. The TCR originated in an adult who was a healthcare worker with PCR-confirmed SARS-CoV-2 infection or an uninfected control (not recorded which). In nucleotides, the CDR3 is TGTGCCAGCAGCTTGGCTATGGCCCAAGAGACCCAGTACTTC. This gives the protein CASSLAMAQETQYF.